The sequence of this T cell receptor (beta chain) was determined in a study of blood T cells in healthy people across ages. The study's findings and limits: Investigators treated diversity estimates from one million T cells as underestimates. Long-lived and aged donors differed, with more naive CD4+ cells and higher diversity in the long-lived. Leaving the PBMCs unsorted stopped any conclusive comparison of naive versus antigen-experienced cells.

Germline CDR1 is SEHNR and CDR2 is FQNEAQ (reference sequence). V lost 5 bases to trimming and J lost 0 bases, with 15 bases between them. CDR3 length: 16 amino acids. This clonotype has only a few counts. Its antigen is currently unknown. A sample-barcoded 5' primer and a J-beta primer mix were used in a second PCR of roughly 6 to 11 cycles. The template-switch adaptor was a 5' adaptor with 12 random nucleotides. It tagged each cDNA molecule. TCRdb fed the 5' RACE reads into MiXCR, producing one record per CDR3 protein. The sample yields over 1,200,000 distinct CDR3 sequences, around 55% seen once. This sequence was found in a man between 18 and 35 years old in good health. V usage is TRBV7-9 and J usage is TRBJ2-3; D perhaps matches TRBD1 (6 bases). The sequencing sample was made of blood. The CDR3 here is CASSIQADRSTDTQYF. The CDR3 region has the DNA TGTGCCAGCAGCATACAGGCAGACAGGAGCACAGATACGCAGTATTTT.